This entry is about one T cell receptor beta chain. The record originates from a study of PD-1 blockade in classical Hodgkin lymphoma. Data came from immunoSEQ multiplex PCR; TCRdb stores just in-frame clones and leaves some out. The sample carries tens of thousands of clones, roughly 73% recorded once. All trial patients relapsed after autologous stem cell transplantation. Germline-derived CDR1 and CDR2 are LNHNV and YYDKDF (reference sequence). The V and J ends lost 1 base and 3 bases respectively, with 12 bases between them. The CDR3 loop spans 15 amino acids. The rearrangement links TRBV15 to TRBJ2-5; D possibly corresponds to TRBD1 (6 bases). This clonotype originated in a human donor with classical Hodgkin lymphoma. This material consisted of peripheral blood mononuclear cells (PBMCs), taken at baseline. In nucleotides, the CDR3 is TGTGCCACCAGCAGAGGACAGGTTTTTGAAGAGACCCAGTACTTC. Amino acid sequence: CATSRGQVFEETQYF.